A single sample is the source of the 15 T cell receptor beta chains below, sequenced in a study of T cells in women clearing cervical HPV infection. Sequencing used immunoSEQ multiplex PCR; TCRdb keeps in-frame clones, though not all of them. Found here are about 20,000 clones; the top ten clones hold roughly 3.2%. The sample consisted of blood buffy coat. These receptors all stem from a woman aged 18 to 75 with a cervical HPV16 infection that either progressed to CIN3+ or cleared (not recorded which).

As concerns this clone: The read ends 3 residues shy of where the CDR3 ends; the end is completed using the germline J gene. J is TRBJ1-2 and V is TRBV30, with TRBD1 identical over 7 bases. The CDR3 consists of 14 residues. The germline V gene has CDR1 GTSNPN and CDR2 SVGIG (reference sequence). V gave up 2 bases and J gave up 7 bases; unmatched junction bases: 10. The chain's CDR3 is CAWSPPHRGTGYTF. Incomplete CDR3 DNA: TGTGCCTGGAGTCCCCCTCACAGGGGTACTGGC.

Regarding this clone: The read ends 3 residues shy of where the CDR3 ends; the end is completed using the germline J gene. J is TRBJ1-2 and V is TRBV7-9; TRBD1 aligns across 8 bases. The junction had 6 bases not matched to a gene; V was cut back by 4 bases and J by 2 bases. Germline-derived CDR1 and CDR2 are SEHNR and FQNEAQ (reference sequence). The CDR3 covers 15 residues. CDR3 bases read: TGTGCCAGCAGCTCCGGATGGGACAGGAACTATGGC. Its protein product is CASSSGWDRNYG. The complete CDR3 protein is CASSSGWDRNYGYTF. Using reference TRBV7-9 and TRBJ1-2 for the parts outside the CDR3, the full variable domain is DTGVSQNPRHKITKRGQNVTFRCDPISEHNRLYWYRQTLGQGPEFLTYFQNEAQLEKSRLLSDRFSAERPKGSFSTLEIQRTEQGDSAMYLCASSSGWDRNYGYTFGSGTRLTVV.

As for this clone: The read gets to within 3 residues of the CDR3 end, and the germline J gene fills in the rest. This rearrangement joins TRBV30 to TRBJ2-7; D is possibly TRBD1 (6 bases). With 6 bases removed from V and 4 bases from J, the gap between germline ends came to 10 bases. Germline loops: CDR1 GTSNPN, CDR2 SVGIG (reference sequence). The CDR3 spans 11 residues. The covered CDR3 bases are TGTGCCTGTCAGGGGTTTTACGAG. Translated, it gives CACQGFYE. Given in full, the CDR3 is CACQGFYEQYF.

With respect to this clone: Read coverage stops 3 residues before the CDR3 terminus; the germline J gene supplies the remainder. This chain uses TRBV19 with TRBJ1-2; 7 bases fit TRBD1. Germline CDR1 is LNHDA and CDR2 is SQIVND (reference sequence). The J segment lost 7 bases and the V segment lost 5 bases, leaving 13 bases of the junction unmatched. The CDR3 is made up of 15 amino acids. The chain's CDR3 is CASSFRTGATVGYTF. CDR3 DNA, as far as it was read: TGTGCCAGTAGTTTCCGGACAGGCGCTACTGTTGGC.

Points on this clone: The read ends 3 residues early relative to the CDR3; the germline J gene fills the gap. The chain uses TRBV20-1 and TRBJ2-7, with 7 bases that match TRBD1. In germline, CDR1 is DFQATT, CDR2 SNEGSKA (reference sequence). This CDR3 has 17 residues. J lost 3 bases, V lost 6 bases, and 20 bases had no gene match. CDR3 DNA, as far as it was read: TGCAGTGCCAACGACAGGGCTACTTCGGGCTTGTACTACGAG. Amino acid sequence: CSANDRATSGLYYE. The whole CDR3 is CSANDRATSGLYYEQYF.

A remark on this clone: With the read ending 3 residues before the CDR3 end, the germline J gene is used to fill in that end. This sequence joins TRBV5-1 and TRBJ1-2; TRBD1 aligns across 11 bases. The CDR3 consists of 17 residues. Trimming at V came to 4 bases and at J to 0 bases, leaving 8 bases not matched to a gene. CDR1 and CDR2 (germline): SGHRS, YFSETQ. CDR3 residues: CASSLGQGVGANYGYTF. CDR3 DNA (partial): TGCGCCAGCAGCCTGGGACAGGGGGTTGGGGCTAACTATGGC.

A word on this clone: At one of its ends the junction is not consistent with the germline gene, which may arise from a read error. CDR3 bases read: TGCGCCAGCAGCCAAGCTAGCGGGGCTACCCGCTCCTACAATGAG. It specifies CASSQASGATRSYNE. The entire CDR3 sequence reads CASSQASGATRSYNEQFF. The chain uses TRBV4-2 and TRBJ2-1; TRBD2 aligns across 9 bases. The CDR3 extends 3 residues past the end of the read, so its final part is completed from the germline J gene. This CDR3 spans 18 amino acids. From germline, CDR1 is LGHNA and CDR2 YNFKEQ.

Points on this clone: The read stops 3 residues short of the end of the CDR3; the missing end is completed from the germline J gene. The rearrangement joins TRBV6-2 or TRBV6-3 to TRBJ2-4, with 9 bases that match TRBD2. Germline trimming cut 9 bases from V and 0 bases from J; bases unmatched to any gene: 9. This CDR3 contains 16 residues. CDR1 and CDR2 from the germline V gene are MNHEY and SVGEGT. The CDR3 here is CASSAGGGVAKNIQYF. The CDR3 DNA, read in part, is TGTGCCAGTTCGGCTGGCGGGGGGGTAGCCAAAAACATT.

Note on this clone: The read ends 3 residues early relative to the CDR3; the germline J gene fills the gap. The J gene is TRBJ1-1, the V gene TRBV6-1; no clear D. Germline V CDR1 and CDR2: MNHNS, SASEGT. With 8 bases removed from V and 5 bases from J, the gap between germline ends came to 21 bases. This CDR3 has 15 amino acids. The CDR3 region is CASGEGARGLTEAFF. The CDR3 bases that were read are TGTGCCAGCGGCGAAGGCGCCCGGGGTCTAACTGAA.

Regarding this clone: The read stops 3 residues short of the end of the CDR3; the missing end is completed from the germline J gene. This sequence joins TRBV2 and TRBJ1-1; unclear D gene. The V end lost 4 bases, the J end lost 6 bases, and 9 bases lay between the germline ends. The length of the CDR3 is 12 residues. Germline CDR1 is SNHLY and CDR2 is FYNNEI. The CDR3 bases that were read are TGTGCCAGCAGTGGGCGCGGGGCTGAA. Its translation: CASSGRGAE. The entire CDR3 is CASSGRGAEAFF.

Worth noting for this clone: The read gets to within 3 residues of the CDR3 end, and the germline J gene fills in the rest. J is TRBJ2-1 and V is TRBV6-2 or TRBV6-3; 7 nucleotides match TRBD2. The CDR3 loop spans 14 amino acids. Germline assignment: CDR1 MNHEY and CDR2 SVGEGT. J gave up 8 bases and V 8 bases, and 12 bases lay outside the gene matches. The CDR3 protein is CASVGGIRRDEQFF. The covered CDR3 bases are TGTGCCAGCGTCGGGGGGATACGTCGGGATGAG.

The covered CDR3 bases are TGTGCCACGTCACAGGGATCCTACAATGAG. It encodes CATSQGSYNE. The full CDR3 sequence reads CATSQGSYNEQFF. This chain connects TRBV19 to TRBJ2-1; the D gene is possibly TRBD1 (6 bases). Read coverage stops 3 residues before the CDR3 terminus; the germline J gene supplies the remainder. Per germline, CDR1 LNHDA and CDR2 SQIVND (reference sequence). Deletions cut 10 bases from V and 1 base from J, with 11 bases between. This CDR3 is 13 amino acids long.

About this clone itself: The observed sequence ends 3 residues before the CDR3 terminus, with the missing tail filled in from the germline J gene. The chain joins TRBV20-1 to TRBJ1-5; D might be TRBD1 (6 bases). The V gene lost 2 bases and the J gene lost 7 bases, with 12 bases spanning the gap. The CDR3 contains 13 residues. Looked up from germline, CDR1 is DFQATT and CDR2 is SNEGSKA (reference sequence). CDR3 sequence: CSARSWTDQPQHF. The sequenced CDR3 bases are TGCAGTGCTAGATCCTGGACAGACCAGCCC.

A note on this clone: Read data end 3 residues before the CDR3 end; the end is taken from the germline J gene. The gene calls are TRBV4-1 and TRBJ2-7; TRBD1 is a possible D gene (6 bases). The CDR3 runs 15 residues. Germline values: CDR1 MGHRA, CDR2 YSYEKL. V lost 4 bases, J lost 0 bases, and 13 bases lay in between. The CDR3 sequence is CASSRSGQISYEQYF. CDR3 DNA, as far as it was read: TGCGCCAGCAGCCGGAGCGGACAGATCTCCTACGAG.

CDR3 sequence reads: CASSLGGPYNEQFF. CDR3 bases read: TGTGCCAGCAGCTTAGGGGGGCCCTACAATGAG. The chain carries TRBV7-8 and TRBJ2-1, with a tentative D call TRBD1 (6 bases). The read ends 3 residues shy of where the CDR3 ends; the end is completed using the germline J gene. The CDR3 is 14 residues long. Germline values: CDR1 SGHVS, CDR2 FQNEAQ. Trimming removed 1 base from V and 2 bases from J, with 6 bases in between. The variable domain in full, completed from reference TRBV7-8 and TRBJ2-1, reads GAGVSQSPRYKVAKRGQDVALRCDPISGHVSLFWYQQALGQGPEFLTYFQNEAQLDKSGLPSDRFFAERPEGSVSTLKIQRTQQEDSAVYLCASSLGGPYNEQFFGPGTRLTVL.